This TCR beta chain emerged from a study of T cell repertoires in cytomegalovirus infection. The study's findings and limits: The study found HLA-C-restricted CMV-specific TCR beta clonotypes dominating the ex vivo response.

TCRdb used MiXCR to reprocess the reads, holding one entry per CDR3 protein. The data show approximately 1,000,000 distinct CDR3 sequences, roughly 30% seen once. The length of the CDR3 is 14 residues. The germline gives CDR1 SEHNR, CDR2 FQNEAQ (reference sequence). J was trimmed by 6 bases and V by 1 base; bases with no gene match: 4. Concerning this clonotype itself: Its antigen is unknown.

The material sequenced was cultured CD8+ T cells from PBMCs, taken from culture after CMV antigen stimulation. The rearrangement uses TRBV7-9 and TRBJ2-7; 9 bases are a match to TRBD2. This receptor was taken from a human donor in good health (CMV status not recorded). Some clones in this sample may be carry-over from other donors' samples. The CDR3 sequence is CASSLVASGAEQYV. CDR3 nucleotide sequence: TGTGCCAGCAGCTTAGTGGCTAGCGGGGCCGAGCAGTACGTC.